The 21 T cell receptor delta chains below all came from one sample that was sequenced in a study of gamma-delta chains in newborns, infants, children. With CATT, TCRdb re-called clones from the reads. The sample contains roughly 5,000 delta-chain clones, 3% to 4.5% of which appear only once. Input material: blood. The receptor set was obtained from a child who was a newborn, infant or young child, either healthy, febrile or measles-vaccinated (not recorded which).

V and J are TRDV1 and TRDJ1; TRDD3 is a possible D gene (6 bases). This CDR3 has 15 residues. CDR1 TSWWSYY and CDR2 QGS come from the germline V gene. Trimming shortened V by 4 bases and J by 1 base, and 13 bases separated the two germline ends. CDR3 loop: CALGGLVLGTDKLIF. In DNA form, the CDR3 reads TGTGCTCTTGGGGGGCTGGTACTGGGCACCGATAAACTCATCTTT.

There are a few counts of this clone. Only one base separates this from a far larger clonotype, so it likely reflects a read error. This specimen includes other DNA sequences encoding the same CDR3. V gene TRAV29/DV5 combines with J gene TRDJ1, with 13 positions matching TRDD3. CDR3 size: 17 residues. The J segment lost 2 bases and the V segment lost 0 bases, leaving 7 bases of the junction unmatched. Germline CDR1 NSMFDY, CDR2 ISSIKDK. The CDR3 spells CAASAGTGGYATDKLIF. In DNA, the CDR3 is TGTGCAGCAAGCGCGGGTACTGGGGGATACGCGACCGATAAACTCATCTTT.

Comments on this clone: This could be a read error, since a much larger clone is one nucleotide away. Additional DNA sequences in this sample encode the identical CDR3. CDR3 coding DNA: TGTGCTCTTGGGGAAGGACTCCTACTGGGGGATACTACGGGCAGGCTCATCTTT. Translating gives CALGEGLLLGDTTGRLIF. The J gene is TRDJ1, the V gene TRDV1, with TRDD3 matching 12 bases. V lost 2 bases to trimming and J lost 11 bases; unmatched junction nucleotides: 18. The CDR3 runs 18 residues. Per the germline V gene, CDR1 is TSWWSYY and CDR2 is QGS.

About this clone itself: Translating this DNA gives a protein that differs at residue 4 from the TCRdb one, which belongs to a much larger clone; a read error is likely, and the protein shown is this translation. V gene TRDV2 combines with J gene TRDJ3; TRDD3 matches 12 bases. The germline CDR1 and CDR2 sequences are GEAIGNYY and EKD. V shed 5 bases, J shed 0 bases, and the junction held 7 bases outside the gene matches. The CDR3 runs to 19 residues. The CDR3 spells CACGNVLGDTSWDTRQMFF. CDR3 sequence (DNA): TGTGCCTGTGGCAACGTACTGGGGGATACCTCCTGGGACACCCGACAGATGTTTTTC.

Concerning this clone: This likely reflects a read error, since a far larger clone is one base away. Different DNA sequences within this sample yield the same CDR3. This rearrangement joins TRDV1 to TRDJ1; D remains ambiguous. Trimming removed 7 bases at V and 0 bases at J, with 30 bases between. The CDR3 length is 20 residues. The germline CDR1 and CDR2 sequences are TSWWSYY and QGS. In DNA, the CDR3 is TGTGCTCTTGACCCCCTCGGTAGTACGACCACCGGGAAGTACACCGATAAACTCATCTTT. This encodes CALDPLGSTTTGKYTDKLIF.

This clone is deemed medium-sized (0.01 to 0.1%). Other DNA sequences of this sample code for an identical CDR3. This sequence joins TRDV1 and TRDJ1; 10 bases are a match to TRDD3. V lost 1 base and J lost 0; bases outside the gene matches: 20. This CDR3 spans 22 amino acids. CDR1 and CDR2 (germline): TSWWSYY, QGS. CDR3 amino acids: CALGEQEATGGYAWGYTDKLIF. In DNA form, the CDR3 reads TGTGCTCTTGGGGAACAGGAGGCTACCGGGGGATACGCGTGGGGTTACACCGATAAACTCATCTTT.

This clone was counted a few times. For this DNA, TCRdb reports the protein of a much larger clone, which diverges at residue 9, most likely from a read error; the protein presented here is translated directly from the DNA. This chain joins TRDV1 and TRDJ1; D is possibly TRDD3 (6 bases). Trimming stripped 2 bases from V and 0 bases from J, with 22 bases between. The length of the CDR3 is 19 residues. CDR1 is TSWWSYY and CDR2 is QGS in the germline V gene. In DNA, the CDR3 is TGTGCTCTTGGGGAAATACCCTTACCGGGGGACACGTACACCGATAAACTCATCTTT. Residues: CALGEIPLPGDTYTDKLIF.

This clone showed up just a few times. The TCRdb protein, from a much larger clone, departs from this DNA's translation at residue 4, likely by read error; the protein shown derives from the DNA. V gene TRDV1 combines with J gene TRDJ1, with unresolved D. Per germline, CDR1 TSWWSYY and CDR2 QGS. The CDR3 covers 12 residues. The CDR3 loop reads CALRERADKLIF. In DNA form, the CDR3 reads TGTGCTCTTAGGGAAAGGGCCGATAAACTCATCTTT.

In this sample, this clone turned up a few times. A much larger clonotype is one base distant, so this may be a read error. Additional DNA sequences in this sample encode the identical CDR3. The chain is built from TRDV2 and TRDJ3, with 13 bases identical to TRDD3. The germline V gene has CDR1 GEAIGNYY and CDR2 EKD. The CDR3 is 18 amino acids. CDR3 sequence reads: CACDTGGYVSWDTRQMFF. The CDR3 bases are TGCGCCTGTGACACTGGGGGATACGTCTCCTGGGACACCCGACAGATGTTTTTC.

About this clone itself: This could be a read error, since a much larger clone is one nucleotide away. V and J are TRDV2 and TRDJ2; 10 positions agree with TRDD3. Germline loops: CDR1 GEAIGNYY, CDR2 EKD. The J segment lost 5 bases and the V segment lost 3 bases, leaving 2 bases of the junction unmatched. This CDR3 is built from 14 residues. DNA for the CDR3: TGTGCCTGTGACGTACTGGGGGATACAGCACAACTCTTCTTT. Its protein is CACDVLGDTAQLFF.

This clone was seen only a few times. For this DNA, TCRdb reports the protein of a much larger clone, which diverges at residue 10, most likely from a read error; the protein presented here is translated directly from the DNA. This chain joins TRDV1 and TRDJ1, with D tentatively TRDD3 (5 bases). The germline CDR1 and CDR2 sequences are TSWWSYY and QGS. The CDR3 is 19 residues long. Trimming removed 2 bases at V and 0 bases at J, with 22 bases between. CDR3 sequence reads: CALGEIPLLVDTYTDKLIF. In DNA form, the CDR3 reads TGTGCTCTTGGGGAAATACCCTTACTGGTGGACACGTACACCGATAAACTCATCTTT.

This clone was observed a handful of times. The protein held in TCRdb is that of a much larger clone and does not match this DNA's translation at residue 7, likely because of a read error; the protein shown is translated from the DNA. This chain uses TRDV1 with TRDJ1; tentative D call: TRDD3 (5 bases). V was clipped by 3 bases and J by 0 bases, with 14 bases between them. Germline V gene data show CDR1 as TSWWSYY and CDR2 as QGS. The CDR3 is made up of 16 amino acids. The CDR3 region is CALGDPYWSDTDKLIF. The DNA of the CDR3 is TGTGCTCTTGGGGACCCTTACTGGTCAGACACCGATAAACTCATCTTT.

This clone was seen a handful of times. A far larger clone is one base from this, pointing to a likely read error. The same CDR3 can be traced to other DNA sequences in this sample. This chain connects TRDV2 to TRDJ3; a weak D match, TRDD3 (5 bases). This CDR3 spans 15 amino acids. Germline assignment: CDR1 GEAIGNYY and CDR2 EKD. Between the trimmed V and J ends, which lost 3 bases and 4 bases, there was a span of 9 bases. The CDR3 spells CACDWGSWDTRQMFF. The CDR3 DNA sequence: TGTGCCTGTGACTGGGGCTCTTGGGACACCCGACAGATGTTTTTC.

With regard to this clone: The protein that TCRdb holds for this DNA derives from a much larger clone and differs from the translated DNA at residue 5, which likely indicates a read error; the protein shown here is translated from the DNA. Here the CDR3 reads CALGELGTGGSDKLIF. The CDR3 coding sequence is TGTGCTCTTGGGGAGCTTGGTACTGGGGGATCCGATAAACTCATCTTT. This chain links TRDV1 with TRDJ1; 10 bases map to TRDD3. This CDR3 has 16 residues. The ends lost 3 bases at V and 3 bases at J; junction bases unmatched: 7. Per germline, CDR1 TSWWSYY and CDR2 QGS.

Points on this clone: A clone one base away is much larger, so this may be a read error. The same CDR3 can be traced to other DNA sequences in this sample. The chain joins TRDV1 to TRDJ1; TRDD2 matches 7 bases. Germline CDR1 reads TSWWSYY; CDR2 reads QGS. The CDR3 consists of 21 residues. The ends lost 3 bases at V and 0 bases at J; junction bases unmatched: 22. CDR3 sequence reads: CALGERLPHMDGEPYTDKLIF. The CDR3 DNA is TGTGCTCTTGGGGAGCGCCTTCCTCATATGGACGGAGAACCTTACACCGATAAACTCATCTTT.

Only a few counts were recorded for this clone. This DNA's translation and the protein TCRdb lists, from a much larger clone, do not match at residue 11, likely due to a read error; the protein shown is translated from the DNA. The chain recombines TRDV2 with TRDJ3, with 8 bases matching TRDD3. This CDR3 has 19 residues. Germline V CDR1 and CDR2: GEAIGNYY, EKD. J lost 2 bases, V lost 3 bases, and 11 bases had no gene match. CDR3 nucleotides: TGTGCCTGTGACGATAAGGGGATACTGAGCCCCTGGGACACCCGACAGATGTTTTTC. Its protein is CACDDKGILSPWDTRQMFF.

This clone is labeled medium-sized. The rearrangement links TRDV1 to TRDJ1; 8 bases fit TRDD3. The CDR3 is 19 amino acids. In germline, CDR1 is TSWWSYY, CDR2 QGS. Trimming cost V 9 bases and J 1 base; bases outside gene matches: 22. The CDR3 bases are TGTGCTCTGGGTCCTACGGCTTACTGGGGGTCCATATTCACCGATAAACTCATCTTT. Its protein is CALGPTAYWGSIFTDKLIF.

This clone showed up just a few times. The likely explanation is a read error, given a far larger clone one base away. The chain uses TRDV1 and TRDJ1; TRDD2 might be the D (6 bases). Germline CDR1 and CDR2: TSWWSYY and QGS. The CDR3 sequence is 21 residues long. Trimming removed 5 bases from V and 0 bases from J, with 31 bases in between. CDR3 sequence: CALGKDPFPFLGSGYTDKLIF. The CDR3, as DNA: TGTGCTCTTGGGAAGGACCCCTTCCCCTTTTTGGGGTCGGGGTACACCGATAAACTCATCTTT.

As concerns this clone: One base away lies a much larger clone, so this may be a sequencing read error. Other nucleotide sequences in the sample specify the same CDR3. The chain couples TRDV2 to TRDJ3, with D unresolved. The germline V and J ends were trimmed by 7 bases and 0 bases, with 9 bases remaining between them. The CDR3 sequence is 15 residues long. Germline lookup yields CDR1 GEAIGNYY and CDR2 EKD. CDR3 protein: CACDPISWDTRQMFF. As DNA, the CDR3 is TGTGCCTGCGACCCTATCTCCTGGGACACCCGACAGATGTTTTTC.

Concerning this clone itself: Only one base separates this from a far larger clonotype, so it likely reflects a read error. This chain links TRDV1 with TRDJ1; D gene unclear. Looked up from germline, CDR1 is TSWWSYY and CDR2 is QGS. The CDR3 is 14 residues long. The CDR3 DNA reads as TGTGCTCTTGGGGACATCCTCTTCACCGATCAACTCATCTTT. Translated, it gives CALGDILFTDQLIF.

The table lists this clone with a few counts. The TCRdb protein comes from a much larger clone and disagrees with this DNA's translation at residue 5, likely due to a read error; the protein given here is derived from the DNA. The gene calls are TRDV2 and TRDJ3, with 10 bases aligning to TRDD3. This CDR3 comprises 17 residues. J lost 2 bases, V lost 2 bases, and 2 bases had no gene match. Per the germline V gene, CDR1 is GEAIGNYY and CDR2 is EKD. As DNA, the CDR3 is TGTGCCTGTGACATGCTGGGGGATACCTGGGACACCCGACAGATGTTTTTC. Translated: CACDMLGDTWDTRQMFF.